This note documents a single T cell receptor beta chain sequence. Its specificity is unknown. The sample is drawn from a study of CD8 T cells in ankylosing spondylitis. Trimming cost V 4 bases and J 7 bases; bases outside gene matches: 11. Germline values: CDR1 SGHAT, CDR2 FQNNGV. The CDR3 extends over 15 amino acids. Study results and limitations: Seemingly distinctive of ankylosing spondylitis blood was a TCR beta motif formed by eight highly homologous variants. CD8+ disease-linked clones were present at relatively low frequencies in blood. Some of these motif variants have turned up before, in reports on reactive arthritis synovial fluid and blood. Reported data indicate significant enrichment of disease-linked clones within matched ankylosing spondylitis synovial fluid.

Libraries of TCR beta came from quantitative 5'-RACE with molecular barcodes. Each CDR3 protein is one row after TCRdb ran MiXCR on the 5' RACE reads. The table shows hundreds of thousands of distinct CDR3 sequences, with roughly 26% occurring only once. This clonotype originated in a male donor with ankylosing spondylitis. Sequenced material: blood, either unsorted or a sorted T cell fraction (not recorded which). The J gene is TRBJ2-7, the V gene TRBV11-2; 9 bases are a match to TRBD2. Here the CDR3 reads CASSSLAGGPLEQYF. CDR3 sequence (DNA): TGTGCCAGCAGCTCCCTGGCGGGAGGGCCCCTGGAGCAGTACTTC.